This T cell receptor beta chain came from a study of blood T cell repertoires in COVID-19. Study context: Acute-phase and convalescent COVID-19 samples originated in the United States, Italy and Spain. Sample material is recorded as cDNA or gDNA derived from T cells, B-cell-depleted T cells, or PBMCs.

This CDR3 has 15 amino acids. Trimming removed 4 bases from V and 6 bases from J, with 13 bases in between. The V gene's germline CDR1 is LGHNA and CDR2 YNFKEQ. In the study's own analysis: Amplification with reference gene primers provided the estimates of nucleated cell counts. Produced via immunoSEQ multiplex PCR; TCRdb's table is partial and in-frame only. That table supplies the V and J calls and clone size; D and trimming were determined from the DNA. The table records 200,000 to 300,000 clones, around 90% of them present only once. The sequence was collected from a man aged 55 to 70 who had recovered from COVID-19. Material for sequencing was peripheral blood. V and J are TRBV4-2 and TRBJ1-6; maybe TRBD1 (5 bases). CDR3 loop: CASSPTWQGNSPLHF. DNA for the CDR3: TGTGCCAGCAGCCCCACCTGGCAGGGTAATTCACCCCTCCACTTT.